The source of this T cell receptor beta chain is a study of blood T cell repertoires in COVID-19. Study at large: PBMCs, B-cell-depleted T cells, or T cells were the source of the cDNA or gDNA that made up the material.

This table comes from immunoSEQ multiplex PCR, and its TCRdb copy is limited to in-frame clones, with some not included. The sample includes hundreds of thousands of clones, 70% to 90% of them seen just once. With 6 bases removed from V and 4 bases from J, the gap between germline ends came to 9 bases. The CDR3 extends over 11 amino acids. Germline V gene data show CDR1 as DFQATT and CDR2 as SNEGSKA (reference sequence). V gene TRBV20-1 combines with J gene TRBJ1-2, with D hard to call. The specimen was peripheral blood. The receptor comes from a woman aged 55-70 years with acute or convalescent COVID-19. The CDR3 is CSAPSRYGYTF. DNA of the CDR3: TGCAGTGCCCCGAGTCGCTATGGCTACACCTTC.